Each of the 12 T cell receptor beta chains below was sequenced from the same sample in a study of glioma-infiltrating T cells after dendritic cell vaccination. Time point of the sample: after dendritic cell vaccination, including at tumor progression/relapse. Sequencing was performed with immunoSEQ multiplex PCR; in TCRdb, only in-frame clones are kept and a portion is missing. The data show roughly 87,000 clones, with around 83% seen just once and around 7% held by the top ten. Here the sequenced sample was blood, taken after dendritic cell vaccination. The origin of the receptors is a human donor with glioblastoma.

The V and J genes are TRBV30 and TRBJ2-5; 11 nucleotides line up with TRBD2. The J call may be incorrect, as the DNA end agrees better with TRBJ2-7. The CDR3 totals 14 residues. From germline, CDR1 is GTSNPN and CDR2 SVGIG (reference sequence). The CDR3, as DNA: TGTGCCTGGAGTGTACTAGCGGGGGCCTACGAGCAGTACTTC. This sequence encodes CAWSVLAGAYEQYF.

This chain links TRBV30 with TRBJ2-7, with TRBD1 identical over 8 bases. After removal of 4 bases from V and 13 bases from J, the junction contained 9 bases not matched to a gene. The germline V gene has CDR1 GTSNPN and CDR2 SVGIG (reference sequence). The CDR3 has 11 residues. The CDR3 nucleotides are TGTGCCTGGACCGACAGGGGAGTTTCTTACTTC. Protein sequence: CAWTDRGVSYF.

V gene TRBV15 combines with J gene TRBJ1-6; no definite D call. The CDR3 is made up of 14 amino acids. Germline V lookup: CDR1 LNHNV, CDR2 YYDKDF (reference sequence). V was clipped by 4 bases and J by 7 bases, with 11 bases between them. The DNA for the CDR3 is TGTGCCACCAGCACCTTTGGGGAGAATTCACCCCTCCACTTT. Its protein is CATSTFGENSPLHF.

The sample holds a few counts of this clone. The chain recombines TRBV7-2 with TRBJ1-5; TRBD1 is a possible D gene (6 bases). The CDR3 consists of 13 residues. Germline loops: CDR1 SGHTA, CDR2 FQGNSA. V was shortened by 5 bases and J by 3 bases, with 8 bases between the two germline ends. CDR3 sequence (DNA): TGTGCCAGCAGCCGGGACATCAATCAGCCCCAGCATTTT. It codes for CASSRDINQPQHF. The full variable domain, rest sourced from reference TRBV7-2 and TRBJ1-5, is GAGVSQSPSNKVTEKGKDVELRCDPISGHTALYWYRQSLGQGLEFLIYFQGNSAPDKSGLPSDRFSAERTGGSVSTLTIQRTQQEDSAVYLCASSRDINQPQHFGDGTRLSIL.

This clone was observed once. The chain recombines TRBV2 with TRBJ2-3; perhaps TRBD2 as D (6 bases). With 6 bases removed from V and 4 bases from J, the gap between germline ends came to 17 bases. The CDR3 extends over 15 amino acids. Per the germline V gene, CDR1 is SNHLY and CDR2 is FYNNEI. CDR3 coding DNA: TGTGCCAGCAGGCCCGGGAGATCCGTCCCAGATACGCAGTATTTT. It translates to CASRPGRSVPDTQYF.

The chain uses TRBV2 and TRBJ1-2; D not certain. The CDR3 extends over 12 amino acids. The germline CDR1 and CDR2 sequences are SNHLY and FYNNEI. Deletions cut 3 bases from V and 13 bases from J, with 15 bases between. The CDR3 nucleotides read TGTGCCAGCAGTGAGAGGGTTCCCGGCGGCACCTTC. It is translated as CASSERVPGGTF.

As to this clone: Other DNA sequences in this sample translate to the same CDR3. V gene TRBV11-2 combines with J gene TRBJ1-1; perhaps TRBD1 as D (5 bases). CDR1 is SGHAT, CDR2 FQNNGV, per germline. V shed 2 bases and J shed 0 bases, with 7 bases lying between them. CDR3 length equals 14 residues. In DNA form, the CDR3 reads TGTGCCAGCAGCTTAAACAGGTTGAACACTGAAGCTTTCTTT. Translating gives CASSLNRLNTEAFF.

DNA for the CDR3: TGTGCCAGCAGTGAATTTCACGGAGACAATGAGCAGTTCTTC. Translation: CASSEFHGDNEQFF. This rearrangement joins TRBV6-1 to TRBJ2-1; D is ambiguous. V gave up 2 bases and J gave up 5 bases, with 10 bases separating them. Germline V gene data show CDR1 as MNHNS and CDR2 as SASEGT. The CDR3 totals 14 residues.

This chain uses TRBV2 with TRBJ2-1; TRBD1 aligns across 7 bases. The CDR3 sequence is 14 residues long. Looked up from germline, CDR1 is SNHLY and CDR2 is FYNNEI. V was pared by 1 base and J by 8 bases, with 5 bases of the junction left unmatched. The CDR3 protein is CASSEETGSHEQFF. CDR3 coding DNA: TGTGCCAGCAGTGAAGAGACAGGGTCACATGAGCAGTTCTTC.

V usage is TRBV27 and J usage is TRBJ2-1; 8 nucleotides line up with TRBD2. J was trimmed by 6 bases and V by 3 bases; bases with no gene match: 7. CDR1 is MNHEY and CDR2 is SMNVEV in the germline V gene (reference sequence). The CDR3 consists of 15 residues. In DNA form, the CDR3 reads TGTGCCAGCAGTTTCGGGGGGGGAACCGGCAATGAGCAGTTCTTC. Translating it yields CASSFGGGTGNEQFF.

This clone has only one observation. This chain links TRBV10-3 with TRBJ1-2; TRBD1 is a possible D gene (5 bases). Deletions cut 10 bases from V and 4 bases from J, with 19 bases between. The length of the CDR3 is 14 residues. The germline V gene has CDR1 ENHRY and CDR2 SYGVKD. This CDR3 is CATAPGGDLYGYTF. The CDR3 DNA reads as TGTGCCACCGCCCCCGGGGGAGACCTCTATGGCTACACCTTC.

The sample holds a few counts of this clone. The chain couples TRBV10-3 to TRBJ1-4; 7 bases are shared with TRBD1. Germline CDR1 is ENHRY and CDR2 is SYGVKD. Germline trimming cut 4 bases from V and 7 bases from J; bases unmatched to any gene: 12. CDR3 size: 16 residues. The CDR3 loop reads CAISGGTVGHSEKLFF. CDR3 coding DNA: TGTGCCATCAGTGGAGGGACAGTAGGCCATAGTGAAAAACTGTTTTTT.